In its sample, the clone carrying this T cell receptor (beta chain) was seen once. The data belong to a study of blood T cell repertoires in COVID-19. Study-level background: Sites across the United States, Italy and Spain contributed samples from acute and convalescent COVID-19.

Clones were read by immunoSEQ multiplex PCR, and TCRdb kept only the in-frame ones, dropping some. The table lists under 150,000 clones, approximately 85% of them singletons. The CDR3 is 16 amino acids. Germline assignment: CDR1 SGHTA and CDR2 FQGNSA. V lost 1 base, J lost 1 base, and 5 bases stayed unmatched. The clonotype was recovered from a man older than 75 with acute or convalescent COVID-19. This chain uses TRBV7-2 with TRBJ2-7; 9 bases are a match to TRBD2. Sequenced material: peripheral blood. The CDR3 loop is CASSLVAGGISYEQYF. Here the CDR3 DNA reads TGTGCCAGCAGCTTAGTCGCGGGGGGGATTTCCTACGAGCAGTACTTC.